The entry that follows covers one T cell receptor beta chain sequence. Its cognate antigen has yet to be identified. There are no base qualities to consult, and no much larger clone falls within one base. The immunoSEQ Assay, a bias-controlled multiplex PCR, was used to amplify TCRbeta CDR3 regions from genomic DNA. The authors' pipeline ran thus. Nucleated cell counts per sample were estimated from amplification of reference gene primers within the assay. To quantify the absolute abundance of each unique TCRbeta CDR3 rearrangement, sequence reads were collapsed and filtered. For each sample, productive Simpson clonality was calculated as the square root of Simpson's diversity index over productive rearrangements. This is the immuneACCESS table as TCRdb keeps it, with only in-frame sequences that have V and J called. A part of the clones is gone; compared with another copy, unresolved V genes explain less than half, and the rest is unexplained. The V and J calls and clone size were taken over from that table, and D and trimming were inferred from the DNA. The sample profile shows 45,000 to 70,000 clones; 81% of them were found once. The ten most abundant clones make up 25% to 35% of the sample.

This sample is part of a study of blood T cell repertoires in COVID-19 (dated by TCRdb to the early 2020s). Some background on the complete study: The collaborator samples originated in the United States, Italy and Spain and spanned the acute and convalescent phases of COVID-19. Where available, HLA class I and class II types were taken from metadata supplied by the sample provider and were not determined by assay-based typing. The repertoires were made available in a free public database intended to serve as a resource for research on the immune response to SARS-CoV-2. The sample metadata nearly always contained a de-identified subject ID, COVID-19 status, age in years and sex. Samples came from the ongoing ImmuneRACE study (first 160 participants) plus 1,254 subjects from 6 global collaborators. Deeply sampled blood TCRbeta repertoires from subjects exposed to, actively infected with, or recovered from COVID-19 were included in the dataset. The prospective study material was composed of cDNA or gDNA derived from T cells, B-cell-depleted T cells, or PBMCs.

Each collaborating institution followed its own protocols to collect whole blood in K2EDTA tubes. For TCRbeta analysis, collaborator samples were shipped as frozen whole blood, as isolated PBMCs, or as DNA extracted from either sample type. General conclusions and limits of the study: Clinical and demographic metadata were provided uncurated, with the amount varying by source and participant.

The sequencing sample was made of peripheral blood. The clonotype was recovered from a woman aged 80 or older with active or convalescent COVID-19.

The nucleotide sequence reads TGTGCCAGTAAAGGACAGGGGGCTGAAGCTTTCTTT. It is translated as CASKGQGAEAFF. Rearrangement joined TRBV19 to TRBJ1-1; 10 middle bases align to TRBD1. From V the trimming removes 7 bases and from J it removes 6 bases, while the gene matches leave 2 bases of the junction unaccounted for. Inclusive of the bounding cysteine and phenylalanine, the CDR3 is 12 residues long. The DNA shown is the 36-base CDR3, in frame from base 1. Per the germline V gene (reference sequence), LNHDA is the CDR1 and SQIVND is the CDR2.